This T cell receptor (beta chain) appears in the sequencing data of a study of OX40 agonist ivuxolimab in advanced cancers. As for the study in general: Head and neck, renal cell, melanoma or hepatocellular carcinoma were the cancers that dose-escalation patients had. Partial responses, seen in three patients, involved one hepatocellular carcinoma and two cutaneous melanomas.

Study-wide results and limits: Normalized T-cell clonal expansion was also low in some nonresponders. The average count of expanded clones was higher among CD8+ T cells than among CD4+.

The CDR3 has 13 residues. Trimming removed 4 bases from V and 9 bases from J; junction bases left unmatched: 6. The germline V gene has CDR1 SGHTA and CDR2 FQGNSA. This clone was picked up one time. As yet, its antigen is unknown. Produced via immunoSEQ multiplex PCR; TCRdb's table is partial and in-frame only. The sample shows over 65,000 clones, approximately 92% of them seen only once. This sample comprised CD4+ or CD8+ T cells sorted from blood, obtained in a trial of the OX40 agonist ivuxolimab. This TCR was recovered from an adult with an advanced solid tumor such as melanoma, head and neck, liver or kidney cancer. The genes are TRBV7-2 and TRBJ2-1; TRBD1 agrees at 7 bases. DNA for the CDR3: TGTGCCAGCAGCTACTCAGGGGGTGGTGAGCAGTTCTTC. This translates into CASSYSGGGEQFF.